This T cell receptor beta chain appears in the sequencing data of a study of T cells after posttransplantation cyclophosphamide. This clone was recorded at least ten times. The method was immunoSEQ multiplex PCR; TCRdb's version includes in-frame clones alone and lacks a portion of them. In total the sample includes 44,000 or so clones, none of them seen once. V gave up 0 bases and J gave up 2 bases; unmatched junction bases: 4. CDR3 length: 17 residues. CDR1 and CDR2 from the germline V gene are LGHNA and YNFKEQ. Input material: PBMCs. This receptor was taken from a man aged 35-49 years in good health, CMV-negative, and a related stem cell transplant donor. The chain joins TRBV4-2 to TRBJ2-1; TRBD2 matches 10 bases. The CDR3, as DNA: TGTGCCAGCAGCCAAGACCCTAGCGGGAGTCCCTACAATGAGCAGTTCTTC. This gives the protein CASSQDPSGSPYNEQFF.